This entry lists 7 T cell receptor beta chains sequenced from one sample in a study of cytomegalovirus exposure and HLA in healthy donors. The PCR ran on 60 Vbeta and 13 Jbeta primers. The repertoire was sequenced with immunoSEQ multiplex PCR; TCRdb's copy has only in-frame clones and lacks some. Its table lists 60,000 to 85,000 clones. Sequences were obtained from PBMCs. The origin of the receptors is a man in his forties or fifties in good health and CMV-seropositive.

The chain links TRBV18 to TRBJ1-3; D gene ambiguous. Trimming left V 2 bases short and J 2 bases short, with 10 bases between. This CDR3 spans 15 amino acids. Germline V lookup: CDR1 KGHSH, CDR2 LQKENI. CDR3 protein: CASSPSGGTGNTIYF. The CDR3 region has the DNA TGTGCCAGCTCACCAAGTGGAGGAACTGGAAACACCATATATTTT.

This rearrangement joins TRBV5-1 to TRBJ2-5, with D possibly being TRBD1 (6 bases). CDR1 SGHRS and CDR2 YFSETQ come from the germline V gene. This CDR3 is built from 15 residues. V gave up 5 bases and J gave up 5 bases, with 19 bases separating them. The CDR3 coding sequence is TGCGCCAGCAGTAAACGACAGGAGCTGAGGGAGACCCAGTACTTC. It translates to CASSKRQELRETQYF.

The chain couples TRBV10-2 to TRBJ2-7; maybe TRBD2 (6 bases). Germline V lookup: CDR1 WSHSY, CDR2 SAAADI. The germline V and J ends were trimmed by 5 bases and 4 bases, with 12 bases remaining between them. The CDR3 has 13 amino acids. CDR3 sequence (DNA): TGCGCCAGCAGTTTGGGGGGACCTTACGAGCAGTACGTC. This gives the protein CASSLGGPYEQYV.

The rearrangement joins TRBV10-1 to TRBJ1-4, with D perhaps matching TRBD1 (6 bases). The CDR3 totals 14 residues. Trimming shortened V by 2 bases and J by 8 bases, and 12 bases separated the two germline ends. CDR1 is WNHNN and CDR2 is SYGVQD in the germline V gene (reference sequence). The CDR3 DNA sequence: TGCGCCAGCAGTGAGACAGGGATGAACGAAAAACTGTTTTTT. It specifies CASSETGMNEKLFF.

J is TRBJ2-1 and V is TRBV5-1; D perhaps matches TRBD2 (5 bases). The germline CDR1 and CDR2 sequences are SGHRS and YFSETQ. This CDR3 spans 14 amino acids. Between the trimmed V and J ends, which lost 0 bases and 8 bases, there was a span of 12 bases. CDR3 DNA: TGCGCCAGCAGCTTGGGGTTAGCGCCCGATGAGCAGTTCTTC. It yields the protein CASSLGLAPDEQFF. The whole variable domain, remainder taken from reference TRBV5-1 and TRBJ2-1, is KAGVTQTPRYLIKTRGQQVTLSCSPISGHRSVSWYQQTPGQGLQFLFEYFSETQRNKGNFPGRFSGRQFSNSRSEMNVSTLELGDSALYLCASSLGLAPDEQFFGPGTRLTVL.

CDR3 coding DNA: TGTGCCAGCAGCGATCCGGGACAGGGAAGCTCTGGGGCCAACGTCCTGACTTTC. Its translation is CASSDPGQGSSGANVLTF. This rearrangement joins TRBV21-1 to TRBJ2-6; TRBD1 is taken as the D call from the table, unchecked against the DNA. TRBV21-1 is marked as a pseudogene. This CDR3 is built from 18 residues.

This rearrangement joins TRBV27 to TRBJ1-2; D might be TRBD1 (5 bases). The length of the CDR3 is 15 residues. V was cut by 4 bases and J by 3 bases, with 15 bases left in between. Germline CDR1 is MNHEY and CDR2 is SMNVEV (reference sequence). The CDR3 coding sequence is TGTGCCAGCAGTTCCCTTGGCCGGGACTACTATGGCTACACCTTC. Its translation: CASSSLGRDYYGYTF.